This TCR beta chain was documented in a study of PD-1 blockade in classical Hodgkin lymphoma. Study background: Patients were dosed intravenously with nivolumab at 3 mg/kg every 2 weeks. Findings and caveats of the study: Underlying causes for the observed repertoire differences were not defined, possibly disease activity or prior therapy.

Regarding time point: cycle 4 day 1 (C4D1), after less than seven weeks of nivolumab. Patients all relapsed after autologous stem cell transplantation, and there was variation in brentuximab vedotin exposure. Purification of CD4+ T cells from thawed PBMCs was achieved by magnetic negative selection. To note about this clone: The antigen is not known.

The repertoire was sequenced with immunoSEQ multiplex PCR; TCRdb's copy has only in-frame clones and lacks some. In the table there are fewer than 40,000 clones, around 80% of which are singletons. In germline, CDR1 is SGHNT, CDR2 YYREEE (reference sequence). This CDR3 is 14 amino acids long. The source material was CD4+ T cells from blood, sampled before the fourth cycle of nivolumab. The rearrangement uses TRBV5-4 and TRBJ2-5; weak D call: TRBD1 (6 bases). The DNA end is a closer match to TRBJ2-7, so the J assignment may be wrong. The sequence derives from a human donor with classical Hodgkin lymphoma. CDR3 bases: TGTGCCAGCAGCTTGGGGTCAGGGGCTATCGAGCAGTACTTC. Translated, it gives CASSLGSGAIEQYF.